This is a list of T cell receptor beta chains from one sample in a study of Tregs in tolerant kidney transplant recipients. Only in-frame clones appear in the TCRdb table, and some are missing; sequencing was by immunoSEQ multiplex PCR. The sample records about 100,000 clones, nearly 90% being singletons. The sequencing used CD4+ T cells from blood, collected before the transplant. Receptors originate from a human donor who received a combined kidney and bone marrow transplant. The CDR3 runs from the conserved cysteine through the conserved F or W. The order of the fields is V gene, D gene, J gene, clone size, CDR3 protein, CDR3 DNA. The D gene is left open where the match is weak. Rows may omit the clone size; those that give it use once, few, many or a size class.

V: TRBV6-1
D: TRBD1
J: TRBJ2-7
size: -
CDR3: CAINRDSPYYEQYF
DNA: TGTGCCATCAACCGGGACAGCCCGTACTACGAGCAGTACTTC

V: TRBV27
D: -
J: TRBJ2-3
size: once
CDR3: CANRAATDTQYF
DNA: TGTGCCAACCGAGCGGCCACAGATACGCAGTATTTT

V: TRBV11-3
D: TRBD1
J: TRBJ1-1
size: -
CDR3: CASSLGQGNTEAFF
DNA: TGTGCCAGCAGCCTGGGACAGGGCAACACTGAAGCTTTCTTT

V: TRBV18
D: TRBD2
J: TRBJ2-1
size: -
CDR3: CASSPPGLAGGTYNEQFF
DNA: TGTGCCAGCTCACCACCTGGACTAGCGGGAGGGACCTACAATGAGCAGTTCTTC

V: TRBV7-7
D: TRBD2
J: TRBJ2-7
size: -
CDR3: CASSPSSGGADEQYF
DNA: TGTGCCAGCAGCCCCAGTAGCGGGGGGGCTGACGAGCAGTACTTC

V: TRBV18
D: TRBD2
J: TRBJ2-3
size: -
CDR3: CASSPNRAGATDTQYF
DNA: TGTGCCAGCTCACCAAACCGAGCGGGGGCCACAGATACGCAGTATTTT

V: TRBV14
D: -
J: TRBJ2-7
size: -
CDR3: CASSQGARQYF
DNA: TGTGCCAGCAGCCAAGGGGCCCGGCAGTACTTC

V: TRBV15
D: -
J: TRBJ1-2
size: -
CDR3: CATSRVGGDGYTF
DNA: TGTGCCACCAGCAGAGTCGGGGGGGATGGCTACACCTTC

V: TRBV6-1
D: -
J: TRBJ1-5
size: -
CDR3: CASSVTLYSNQPQHF
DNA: TGTGCCAGCAGTGTAACACTATATAGCAATCAGCCCCAGCATTTT

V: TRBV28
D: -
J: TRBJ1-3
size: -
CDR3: CASSFGGGGNTIYF
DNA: TGTGCCAGCAGTTTCGGGGGTGGCGGAAACACCATATATTTT

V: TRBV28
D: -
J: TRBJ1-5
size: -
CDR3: CAVKTGTSNQPQHF
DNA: TGTGCCGTCAAAACAGGAACTAGCAATCAGCCCCAGCATTTT

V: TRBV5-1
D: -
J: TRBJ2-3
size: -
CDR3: CASSPERTLQYF
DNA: TGCGCCAGCAGCCCGGAAAGGACTTTGCAGTATTTT

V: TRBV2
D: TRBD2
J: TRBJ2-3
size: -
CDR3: CASDPGGLGTDTQYF
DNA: TGTGCCAGTGATCCGGGGGGATTGGGCACAGATACGCAGTATTTT

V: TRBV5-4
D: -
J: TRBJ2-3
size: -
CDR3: CASLRELGTDTQYF
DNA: TGTGCCAGCCTACGGGAGTTGGGCACAGATACGCAGTATTTT

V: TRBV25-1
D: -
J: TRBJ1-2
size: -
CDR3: CASSDRGAYGYTF
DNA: TGTGCCAGCAGTGACAGGGGCGCCTATGGCTACACCTTC

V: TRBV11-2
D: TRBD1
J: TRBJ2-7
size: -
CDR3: CASRKNMGQGDEQYF
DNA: TGTGCCAGCAGGAAAAATATGGGACAGGGGGACGAGCAGTACTTC

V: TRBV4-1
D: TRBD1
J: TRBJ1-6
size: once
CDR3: CASSQGGLGDRGNSPLHF
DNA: TGCGCCAGCAGCCAAGGGGGACTAGGAGACAGGGGGAATTCACCCCTCCACTTT

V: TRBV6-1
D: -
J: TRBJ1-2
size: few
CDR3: CATFRAEYGYTF
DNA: TGTGCCACCTTCAGGGCTGAGTATGGCTACACCTTC

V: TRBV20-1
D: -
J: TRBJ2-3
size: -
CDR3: CSAVAEITQYF
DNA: TGCAGTGCTGTAGCGGAGATTACGCAGTATTTT

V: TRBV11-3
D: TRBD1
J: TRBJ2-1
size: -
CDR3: CASSPRGGDSEQFF
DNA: TGTGCCAGCAGCCCTAGGGGTGGGGACAGTGAGCAGTTCTTC

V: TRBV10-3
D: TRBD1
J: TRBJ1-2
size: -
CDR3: CATQTGNLYGYTF
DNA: TGTGCCACCCAGACAGGGAATCTCTATGGCTACACCTTC

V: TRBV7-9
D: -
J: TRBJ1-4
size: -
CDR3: CASSPRRGSGSNEKLFF
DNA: TGTGCCAGCAGCCCCAGACGGGGGAGTGGGAGTAATGAAAAACTGTTTTTT

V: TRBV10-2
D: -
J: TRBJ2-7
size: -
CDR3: CATVTGLEQYF
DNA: TGCGCCACCGTTACAGGGCTCGAGCAGTACTTC

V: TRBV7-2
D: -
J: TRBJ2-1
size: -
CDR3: CASSLFGRGQEQFF
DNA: TGTGCCAGCAGCTTATTCGGGCGGGGTCAGGAGCAGTTCTTC

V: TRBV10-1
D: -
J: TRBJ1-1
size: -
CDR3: CASSRQAQTEAFF
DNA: TGCGCCAGCAGTAGACAAGCTCAGACTGAAGCTTTCTTT

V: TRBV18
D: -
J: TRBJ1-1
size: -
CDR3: CASSPGANTEAFF
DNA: TGTGCCAGCTCACCAGGGGCCAACACTGAAGCTTTCTTT

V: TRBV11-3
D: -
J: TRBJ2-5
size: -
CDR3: CASSPPWPGVGQTQYF
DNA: TGTGCCAGCAGCCCCCCCTGGCCGGGGGTAGGGCAGACCCAGTACTTC

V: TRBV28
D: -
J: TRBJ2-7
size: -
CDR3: CASTTLGSSYEQYF
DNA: TGTGCCAGCACCACCCTGGGCTCATCCTACGAGCAGTACTTC

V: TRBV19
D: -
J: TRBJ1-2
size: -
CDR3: CASSLLSDYGYTF
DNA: TGTGCCAGTAGTCTTCTGTCGGACTATGGCTACACCTTC

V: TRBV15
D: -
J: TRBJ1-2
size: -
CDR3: CATSRGSANYGYTF
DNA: TGTGCCACCAGCAGAGGGTCAGCTAACTATGGCTACACCTTC

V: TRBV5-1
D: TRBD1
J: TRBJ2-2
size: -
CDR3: CASSFDRGKGTGELFF
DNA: TGCGCCAGCAGCTTTGACAGGGGAAAGGGAACCGGGGAGCTGTTTTTT

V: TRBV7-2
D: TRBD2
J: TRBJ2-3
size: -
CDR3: CAGGTSGSGTQYF
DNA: TGTGCCGGGGGGACTAGCGGGAGTGGTACGCAGTATTTT

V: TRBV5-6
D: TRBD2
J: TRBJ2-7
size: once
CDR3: CASSLWGGTSGISSYEQYF
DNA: TGTGCCAGCAGCTTGTGGGGTGGGACTAGCGGGATTTCTTCCTACGAGCAGTACTTC

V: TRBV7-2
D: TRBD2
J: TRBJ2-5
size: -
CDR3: CASSGASGGALRTQYF
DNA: TGTGCCAGCAGCGGAGCTAGCGGGGGGGCCCTTCGGACCCAGTACTTC

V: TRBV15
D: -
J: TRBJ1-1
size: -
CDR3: CATSRDYPSLNTEAFF
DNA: TGTGCCACCAGCAGAGATTATCCGAGCTTGAACACTGAAGCTTTCTTT

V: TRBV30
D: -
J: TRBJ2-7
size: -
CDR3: CAWSDTYEQYF
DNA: TGTGCCTGGAGTGACACATACGAGCAGTACTTC

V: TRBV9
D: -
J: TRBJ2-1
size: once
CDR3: CASSVATRSGEQFF
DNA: TGTGCCAGCAGCGTAGCTACTCGAAGCGGAGAGCAGTTCTTC

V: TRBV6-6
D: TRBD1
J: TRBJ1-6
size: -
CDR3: CASSRTGIYNSPLHF
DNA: TGTGCCAGCAGTCGGACAGGCATCTATAATTCACCCCTCCACTTT

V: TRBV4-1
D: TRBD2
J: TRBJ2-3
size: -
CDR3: CASSQVKPTSGRAVDTQYF
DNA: TGCGCCAGCAGCCAAGTAAAACCTACTAGCGGGAGGGCCGTGGATACGCAGTATTTT

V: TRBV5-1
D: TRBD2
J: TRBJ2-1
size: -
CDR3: CASTLAGDGYNEQFF
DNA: TGCGCCAGCACTTTGGCGGGGGACGGTTACAATGAGCAGTTCTTC